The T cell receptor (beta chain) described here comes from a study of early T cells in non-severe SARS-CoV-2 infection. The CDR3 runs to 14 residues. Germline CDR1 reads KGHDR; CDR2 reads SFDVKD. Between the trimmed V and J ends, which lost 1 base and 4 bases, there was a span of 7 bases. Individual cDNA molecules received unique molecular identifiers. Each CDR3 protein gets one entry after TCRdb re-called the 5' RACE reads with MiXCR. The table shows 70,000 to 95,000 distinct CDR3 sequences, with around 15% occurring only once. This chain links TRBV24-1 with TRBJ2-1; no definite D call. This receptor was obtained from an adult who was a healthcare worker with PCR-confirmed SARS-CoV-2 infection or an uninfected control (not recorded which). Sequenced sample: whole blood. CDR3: CATSDLPSYNEQFF. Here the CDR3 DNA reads TGTGCCACCAGTGATTTACCCAGTTACAATGAGCAGTTCTTC.